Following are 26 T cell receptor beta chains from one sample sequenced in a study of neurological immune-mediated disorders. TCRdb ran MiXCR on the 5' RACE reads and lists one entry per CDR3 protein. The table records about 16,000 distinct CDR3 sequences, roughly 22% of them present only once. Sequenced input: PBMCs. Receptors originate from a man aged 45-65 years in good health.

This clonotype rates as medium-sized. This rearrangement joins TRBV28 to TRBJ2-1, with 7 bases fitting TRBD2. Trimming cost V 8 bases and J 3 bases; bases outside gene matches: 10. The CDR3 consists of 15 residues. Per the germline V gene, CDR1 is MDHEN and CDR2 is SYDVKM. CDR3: CASCPGGSSYNEQFF. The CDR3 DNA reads TGTGCCAGCTGCCCCGGCGGGAGTAGCTACAATGAGCAGTTCTTC.

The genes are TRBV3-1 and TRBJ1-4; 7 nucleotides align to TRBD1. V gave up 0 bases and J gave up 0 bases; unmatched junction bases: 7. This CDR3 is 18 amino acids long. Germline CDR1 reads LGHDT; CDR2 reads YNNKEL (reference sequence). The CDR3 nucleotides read TGTGCCAGCAGCCAAGATTGGGCAGGGGGTGCAACTAATGAAAAACTGTTTTTT. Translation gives CASSQDWAGGATNEKLFF.

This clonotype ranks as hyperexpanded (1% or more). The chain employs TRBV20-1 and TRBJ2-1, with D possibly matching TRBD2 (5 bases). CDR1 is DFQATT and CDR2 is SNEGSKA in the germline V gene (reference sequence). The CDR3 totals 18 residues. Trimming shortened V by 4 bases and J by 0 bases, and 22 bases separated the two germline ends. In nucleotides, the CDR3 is TGCAGTGCTAAGTGTAGCGACTTTGGGCACAGCTCCTACAATGAGCAGTTCTTC. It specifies CSAKCSDFGHSSYNEQFF.

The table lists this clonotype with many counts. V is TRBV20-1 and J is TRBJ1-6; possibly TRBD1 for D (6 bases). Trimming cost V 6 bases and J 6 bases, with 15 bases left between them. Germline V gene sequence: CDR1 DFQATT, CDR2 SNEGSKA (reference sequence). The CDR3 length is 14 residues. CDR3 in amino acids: CSATQGIGNSPLHF. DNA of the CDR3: TGCAGTGCAACCCAGGGGATCGGTAATTCACCCCTCCACTTT.

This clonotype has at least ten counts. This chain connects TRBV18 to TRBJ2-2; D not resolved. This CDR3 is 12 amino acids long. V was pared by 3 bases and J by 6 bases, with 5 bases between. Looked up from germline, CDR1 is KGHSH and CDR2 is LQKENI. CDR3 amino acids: CASSPEPGELFF. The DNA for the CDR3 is TGTGCCAGCTCACCGGAACCCGGGGAGCTGTTTTTT.

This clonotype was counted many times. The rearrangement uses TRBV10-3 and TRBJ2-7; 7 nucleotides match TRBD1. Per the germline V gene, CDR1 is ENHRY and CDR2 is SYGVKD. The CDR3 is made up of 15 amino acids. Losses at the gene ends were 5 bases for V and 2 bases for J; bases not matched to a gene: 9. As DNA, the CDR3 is TGTGCCATCAGTTCTGACAGGGAAAACCCCTACGAGCAGTACTTC. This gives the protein CAISSDRENPYEQYF.

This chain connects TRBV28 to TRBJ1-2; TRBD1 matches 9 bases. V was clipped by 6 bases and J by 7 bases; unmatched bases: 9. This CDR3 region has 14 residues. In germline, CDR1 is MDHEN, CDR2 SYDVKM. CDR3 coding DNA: TGTGCCAGCAGAAGCCGGGACAGGGCTTCTGGCTACACCTTC. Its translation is CASRSRDRASGYTF.

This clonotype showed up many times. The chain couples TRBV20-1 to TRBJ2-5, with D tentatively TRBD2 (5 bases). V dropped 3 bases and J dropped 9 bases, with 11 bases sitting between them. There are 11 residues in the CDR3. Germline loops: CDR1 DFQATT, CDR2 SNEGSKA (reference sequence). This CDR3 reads CSASAGPAQYF. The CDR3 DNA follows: TGCAGTGCTAGCGCGGGCCCCGCCCAGTACTTC.

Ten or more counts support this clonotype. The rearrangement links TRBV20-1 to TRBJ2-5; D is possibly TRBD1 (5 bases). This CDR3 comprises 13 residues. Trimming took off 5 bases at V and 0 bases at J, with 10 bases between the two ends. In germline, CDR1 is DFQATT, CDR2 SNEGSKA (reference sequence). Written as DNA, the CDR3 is TGCAGTGCTCCACTGACAGACCAAGAGACCCAGTACTTC. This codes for CSAPLTDQETQYF.

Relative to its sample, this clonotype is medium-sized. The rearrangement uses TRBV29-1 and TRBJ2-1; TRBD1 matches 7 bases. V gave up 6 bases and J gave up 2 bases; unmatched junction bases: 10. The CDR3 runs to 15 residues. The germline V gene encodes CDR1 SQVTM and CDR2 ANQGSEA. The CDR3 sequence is CSVAGTEGPYNEQFF. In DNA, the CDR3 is TGCAGCGTGGCCGGGACAGAGGGACCCTACAATGAGCAGTTCTTC.

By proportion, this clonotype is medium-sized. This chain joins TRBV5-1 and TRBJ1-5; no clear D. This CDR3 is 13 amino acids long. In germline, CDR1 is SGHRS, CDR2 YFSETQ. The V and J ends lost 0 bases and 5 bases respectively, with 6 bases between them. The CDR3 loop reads CASSLGRDQPQHF. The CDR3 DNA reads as TGCGCCAGCAGCTTGGGTAGGGATCAGCCCCAGCATTTT. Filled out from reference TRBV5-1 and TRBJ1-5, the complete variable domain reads KAGVTQTPRYLIKTRGQQVTLSCSPISGHRSVSWYQQTPGQGLQFLFEYFSETQRNKGNFPGRFSGRQFSNSRSEMNVSTLELGDSALYLCASSLGRDQPQHFGDGTRLSIL.

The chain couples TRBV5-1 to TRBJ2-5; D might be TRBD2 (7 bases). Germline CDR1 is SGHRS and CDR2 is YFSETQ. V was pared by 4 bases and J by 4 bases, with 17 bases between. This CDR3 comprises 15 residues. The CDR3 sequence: CASSPGGGQPETQYF. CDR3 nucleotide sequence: TGCGCCAGCAGCCCGGGCGGGGGCCAGCCAGAGACCCAGTACTTC. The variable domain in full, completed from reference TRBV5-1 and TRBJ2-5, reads KAGVTQTPRYLIKTRGQQVTLSCSPISGHRSVSWYQQTPGQGLQFLFEYFSETQRNKGNFPGRFSGRQFSNSRSEMNVSTLELGDSALYLCASSPGGGQPETQYFGPGTRLLVL.

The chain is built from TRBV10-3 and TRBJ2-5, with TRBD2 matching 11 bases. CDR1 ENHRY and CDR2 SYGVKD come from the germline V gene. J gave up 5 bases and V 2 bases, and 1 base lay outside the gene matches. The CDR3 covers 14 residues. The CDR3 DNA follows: TGTGCCATCAGTGAGACTAGCGGGAGCGAGACCCAGTACTTC. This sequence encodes CAISETSGSETQYF.

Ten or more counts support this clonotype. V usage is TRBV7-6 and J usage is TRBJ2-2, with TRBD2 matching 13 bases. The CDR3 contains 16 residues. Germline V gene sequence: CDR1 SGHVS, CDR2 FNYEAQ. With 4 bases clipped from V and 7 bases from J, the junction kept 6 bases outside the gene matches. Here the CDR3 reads CASSSGLAGVGGELFF. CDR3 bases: TGTGCCAGCAGCTCCGGACTAGCGGGAGTGGGCGGGGAGCTGTTTTTT.

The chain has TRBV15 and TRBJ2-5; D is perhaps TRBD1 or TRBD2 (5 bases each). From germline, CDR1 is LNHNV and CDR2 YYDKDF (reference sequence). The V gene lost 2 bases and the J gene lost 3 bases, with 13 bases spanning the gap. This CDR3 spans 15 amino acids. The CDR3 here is CATSRIPGRKETQYF. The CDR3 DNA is TGTGCCACCAGCAGAATTCCGGGACGGAAAGAGACCCAGTACTTC.

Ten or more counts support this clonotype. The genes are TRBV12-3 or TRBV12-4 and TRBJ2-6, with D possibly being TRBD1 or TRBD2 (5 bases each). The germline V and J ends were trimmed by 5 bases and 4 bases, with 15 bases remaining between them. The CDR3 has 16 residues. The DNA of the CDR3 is TGTGCCAGCAGTCCGCCGGGGACCTTCGGGGCCAACGTCCTGACTTTC. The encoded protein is CASSPPGTFGANVLTF.

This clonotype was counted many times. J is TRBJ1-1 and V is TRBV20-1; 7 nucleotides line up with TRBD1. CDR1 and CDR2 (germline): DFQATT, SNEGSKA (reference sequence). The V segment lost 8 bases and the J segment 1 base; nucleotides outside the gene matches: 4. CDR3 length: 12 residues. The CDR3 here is CSLHRGNTEAFF. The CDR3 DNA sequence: TGCAGTTTACACAGGGGGAACACTGAAGCTTTCTTT.

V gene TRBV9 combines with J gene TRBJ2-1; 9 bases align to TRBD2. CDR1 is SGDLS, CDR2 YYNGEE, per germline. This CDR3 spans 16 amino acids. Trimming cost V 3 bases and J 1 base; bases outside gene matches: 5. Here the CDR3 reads CASSDSGSRSYNEQFF. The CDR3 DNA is TGTGCCAGCAGCGATAGCGGGAGTAGGTCCTACAATGAGCAGTTCTTC.

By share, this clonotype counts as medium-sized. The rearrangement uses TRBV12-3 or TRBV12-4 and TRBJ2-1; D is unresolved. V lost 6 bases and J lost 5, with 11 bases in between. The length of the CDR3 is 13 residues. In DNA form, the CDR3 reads TGTGCCAGCAGCCTGGACGGTGACAATGAGCAGTTCTTC. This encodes CASSLDGDNEQFF.

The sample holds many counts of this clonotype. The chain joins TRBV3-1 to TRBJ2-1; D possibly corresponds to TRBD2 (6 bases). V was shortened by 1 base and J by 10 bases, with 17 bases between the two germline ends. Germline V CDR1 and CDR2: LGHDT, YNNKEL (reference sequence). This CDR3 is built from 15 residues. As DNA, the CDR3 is TGTGCCAGCAGCCAAGCGTCGGGAGCCTCCTCGGAGCAGTTCTTC. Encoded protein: CASSQASGASSEQFF.

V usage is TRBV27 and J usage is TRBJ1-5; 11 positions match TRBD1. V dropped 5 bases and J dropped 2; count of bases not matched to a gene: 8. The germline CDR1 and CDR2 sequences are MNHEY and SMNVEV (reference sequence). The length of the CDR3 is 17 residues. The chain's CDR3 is CASSPKDRGLRNQPQHF. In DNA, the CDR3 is TGTGCCAGCAGTCCAAAGGACAGGGGGCTTCGCAATCAGCCCCAGCATTTT.

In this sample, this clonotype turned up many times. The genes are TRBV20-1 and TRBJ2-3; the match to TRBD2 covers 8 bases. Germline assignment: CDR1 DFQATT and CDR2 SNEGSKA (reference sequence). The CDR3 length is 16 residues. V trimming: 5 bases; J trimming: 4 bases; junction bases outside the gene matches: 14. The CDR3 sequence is CSARTGGAGRADTQYF. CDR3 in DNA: TGCAGTGCTCGCACGGGGGGCGCCGGGAGGGCAGATACGCAGTATTTT.

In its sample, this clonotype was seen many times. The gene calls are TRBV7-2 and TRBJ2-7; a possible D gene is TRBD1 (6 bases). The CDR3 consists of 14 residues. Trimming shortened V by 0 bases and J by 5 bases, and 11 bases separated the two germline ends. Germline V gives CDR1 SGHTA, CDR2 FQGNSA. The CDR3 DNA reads TGTGCCAGCAGCTTAGCGCTCAGGGGCCACGAGCAGTACTTC. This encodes CASSLALRGHEQYF.

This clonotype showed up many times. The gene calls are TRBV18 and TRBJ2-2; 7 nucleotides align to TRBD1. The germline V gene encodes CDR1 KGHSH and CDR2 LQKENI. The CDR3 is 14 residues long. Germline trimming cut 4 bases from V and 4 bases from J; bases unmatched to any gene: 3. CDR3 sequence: CASSQGQTTGELFF. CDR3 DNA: TGTGCCAGCTCACAGGGACAGACCACCGGGGAGCTGTTTTTT.

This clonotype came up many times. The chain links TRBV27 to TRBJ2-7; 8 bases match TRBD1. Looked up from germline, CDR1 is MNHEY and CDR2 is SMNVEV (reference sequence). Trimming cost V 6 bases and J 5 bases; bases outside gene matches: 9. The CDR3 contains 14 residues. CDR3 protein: CASRAGQGMNEQYF. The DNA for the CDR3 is TGTGCCAGCAGGGCCGGACAGGGAATGAACGAGCAGTACTTC.

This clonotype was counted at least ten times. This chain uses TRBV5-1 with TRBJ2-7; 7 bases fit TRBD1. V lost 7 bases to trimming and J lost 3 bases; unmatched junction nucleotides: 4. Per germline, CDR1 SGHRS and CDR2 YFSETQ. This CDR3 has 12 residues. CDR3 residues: CASSRDSYEQYF. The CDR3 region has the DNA TGCGCCAGCTCCCGGGACAGCTACGAGCAGTACTTC.